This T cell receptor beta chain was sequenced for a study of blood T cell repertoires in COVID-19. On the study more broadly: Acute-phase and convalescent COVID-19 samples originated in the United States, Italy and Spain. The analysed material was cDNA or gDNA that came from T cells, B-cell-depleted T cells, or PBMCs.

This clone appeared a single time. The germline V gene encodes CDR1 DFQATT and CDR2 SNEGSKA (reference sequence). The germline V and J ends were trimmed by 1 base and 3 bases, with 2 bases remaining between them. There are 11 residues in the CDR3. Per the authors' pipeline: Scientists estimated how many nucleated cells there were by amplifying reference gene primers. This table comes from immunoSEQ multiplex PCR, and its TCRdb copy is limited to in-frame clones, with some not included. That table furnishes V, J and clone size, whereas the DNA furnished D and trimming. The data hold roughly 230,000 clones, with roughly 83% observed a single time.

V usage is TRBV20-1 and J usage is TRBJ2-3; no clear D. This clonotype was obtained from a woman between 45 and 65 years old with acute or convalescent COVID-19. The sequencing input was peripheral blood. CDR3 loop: CSARATDTQYF. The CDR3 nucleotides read TGCAGTGCTAGAGCTACAGATACGCAGTATTTT.